A selection of T cell receptor beta chains follows, all from one sample in a study of identical twins. TCRdb called the 5' RACE reads again in MiXCR, with one record for every CDR3 protein. The sample lists 650,000 to 750,000 distinct CDR3 sequences, about 20% occurring once. The same sample was also studied in work on T cells expressing NK-cell markers.

The material sequenced was PBMCs. These receptors were obtained from a woman aged 18-30 years in good health. Each CDR3 is given with its conserved first and last residue. A D gene is named only where the DNA matches it firmly. For some rows the clone size is stated as once, few or many, or as a class when expanded; others skip it.

v_call: TRBV10-2; d_call: .; clone_size: .; j_call: TRBJ2-2; cdr3_aa: CASSHTGLQGGELFF; cdr3_nt: TGCGCCAGCAGCCATACCGGACTTCAGGGCGGGGAGCTGTTTTTT
v_call: TRBV9; d_call: TRBD2; clone_size: .; j_call: TRBJ2-5; cdr3_aa: CASSGTSGGGETQYF; cdr3_nt: TGTGCCAGCAGCGGGACTAGCGGGGGTGGGGAGACCCAGTACTTC
v_call: TRBV20-1; d_call: TRBD2; clone_size: .; j_call: TRBJ2-2; cdr3_aa: CSASGLAGGLAGELFF; cdr3_nt: TGCAGTGCTAGCGGACTAGCGGGGGGGCTCGCCGGGGAGCTGTTTTTT
v_call: TRBV4-3; d_call: TRBD1; clone_size: .; j_call: TRBJ2-7; cdr3_aa: CASSRTLGGGYEQYF; cdr3_nt: TGCGCCAGCAGCCGGACCTTAGGGGGCGGCTACGAGCAGTACTTC
v_call: TRBV29-1; d_call: .; clone_size: .; j_call: TRBJ2-2; cdr3_aa: CSGGGLYTGELFF; cdr3_nt: TGCAGCGGAGGGGGACTGTACACCGGGGAGCTGTTTTTT
v_call: TRBV12-3/TRBV12-4; d_call: .; clone_size: .; j_call: TRBJ2-1; cdr3_aa: CASTDPRGRGGNEQFF; cdr3_nt: TGTGCCAGCACTGATCCCCGGGGCCGAGGGGGTAATGAGCAGTTCTTC
v_call: TRBV20-1; d_call: .; clone_size: few; j_call: TRBJ2-3; cdr3_aa: CSARFGASTDTQYF; cdr3_nt: TGCAGTGCTAGGTTCGGGGCAAGCACAGATACGCAGTATTTT
v_call: TRBV5-1; d_call: .; clone_size: .; j_call: TRBJ2-1; cdr3_aa: CASSLDGGQFF; cdr3_nt: TGCGCCAGCAGCTTGGATGGGGGACAGTTCTTC
v_call: TRBV5-6; d_call: .; clone_size: .; j_call: TRBJ2-7; cdr3_aa: CASSPTGPWAEQYF; cdr3_nt: TGTGCCAGCAGCCCAACAGGGCCGTGGGCCGAGCAGTACTTC
v_call: TRBV12-3/TRBV12-4; d_call: .; clone_size: .; j_call: TRBJ2-3; cdr3_aa: CASSFSSSTDTQYF; cdr3_nt: TGTGCCAGCAGCTTCAGTTCTAGCACAGATACGCAGTATTTT
v_call: TRBV7-2; d_call: .; clone_size: few; j_call: TRBJ2-2; cdr3_aa: CASSYGHTGELFF; cdr3_nt: TGTGCCAGCAGCTACGGACACACCGGGGAGCTGTTTTTT
v_call: TRBV27; d_call: .; clone_size: .; j_call: TRBJ1-5; cdr3_aa: CAKNQPQHF; cdr3_nt: TGTGCCAAGAATCAGCCCCAGCATTTT
v_call: TRBV10-3; d_call: .; clone_size: .; j_call: TRBJ1-4; cdr3_aa: CAISVLANEKLFF; cdr3_nt: TGTGCCATCAGTGTCCTGGCGAATGAAAAACTGTTTTTT
v_call: TRBV6-1; d_call: TRBD2; clone_size: .; j_call: TRBJ2-2; cdr3_aa: CASSGTSGFTGELFF; cdr3_nt: TGTGCCAGCAGTGGGACTAGCGGTTTTACCGGGGAGCTGTTTTTT
v_call: TRBV7-9; d_call: .; clone_size: .; j_call: TRBJ2-3; cdr3_aa: CASSLSGPADTQYF; cdr3_nt: TGTGCCAGCAGCTTATCGGGCCCGGCAGATACGCAGTATTTT
v_call: TRBV7-2; d_call: TRBD2; clone_size: .; j_call: TRBJ2-5; cdr3_aa: CASSFGRARETQYF; cdr3_nt: TGTGCCAGCAGCTTCGGGAGGGCCCGAGAGACCCAGTACTTC
v_call: TRBV24-1; d_call: .; clone_size: .; j_call: TRBJ2-1; cdr3_aa: CATSDSEASSYNEQFF; cdr3_nt: TGTGCCACCAGTGATTCGGAAGCAAGCTCCTACAATGAGCAGTTCTTC
v_call: TRBV5-1; d_call: .; clone_size: many; j_call: TRBJ2-5; cdr3_aa: CASSGQETQYF; cdr3_nt: TGTGCCAGCAGTGGGCAAGAGACCCAGTACTTC
v_call: TRBV5-5; d_call: .; clone_size: .; j_call: TRBJ2-7; cdr3_aa: CASSSTLVWRRSYEQYF; cdr3_nt: TGTGCCAGCAGCTCTACCCTCGTCTGGAGGAGGTCCTACGAGCAGTACTTC
v_call: TRBV27; d_call: TRBD2; clone_size: many; j_call: TRBJ2-1; cdr3_aa: CASRSRSGDPNNEQFF; cdr3_nt: TGTGCCAGCCGTAGCCGAAGCGGGGATCCTAACAATGAGCAGTTCTTC
v_call: TRBV5-6; d_call: .; clone_size: few; j_call: TRBJ2-1; cdr3_aa: CASSTEIEQFF; cdr3_nt: TGTGCCAGCAGCACAGAAATTGAGCAGTTCTTC
v_call: TRBV24-1; d_call: .; clone_size: few; j_call: TRBJ2-5; cdr3_aa: CATSESSKETQYF; cdr3_nt: TGTGCCACCAGTGAGAGCTCGAAAGAGACCCAGTACTTC
v_call: TRBV14; d_call: .; clone_size: once; j_call: TRBJ1-2; cdr3_aa: CASNDRLYGYTF; cdr3_nt: TGTGCCAGCAACGACAGACTCTATGGCTACACCTTC
v_call: TRBV7-8; d_call: TRBD2; clone_size: .; j_call: TRBJ2-7; cdr3_aa: CASSLGGLAFSYEQYF; cdr3_nt: TGTGCCAGCAGCTTGGGGGGACTAGCGTTCTCCTACGAGCAGTACTTC
v_call: TRBV20-1; d_call: TRBD1; clone_size: few; j_call: TRBJ2-7; cdr3_aa: CSAPQTGTYEQYF; cdr3_nt: TGCAGTGCTCCTCAGACAGGGACCTACGAGCAGTACTTC
v_call: TRBV5-5; d_call: TRBD1; clone_size: .; j_call: TRBJ2-3; cdr3_aa: CASSGTGVTDTQYF; cdr3_nt: TGTGCCAGCAGCGGAACAGGGGTAACAGATACGCAGTATTTT
v_call: TRBV7-2; d_call: .; clone_size: .; j_call: TRBJ2-2; cdr3_aa: CASSLNAGINTGELFF; cdr3_nt: TGTGCCAGCAGCTTGAATGCGGGGATTAACACCGGGGAGCTGTTTTTT
v_call: TRBV20-1; d_call: .; clone_size: few; j_call: TRBJ1-5; cdr3_aa: CSASPGSNQPQHF; cdr3_nt: TGCAGTGCTTCCCCAGGGTCCAATCAGCCCCAGCATTTT
v_call: TRBV12-3/TRBV12-4; d_call: TRBD2; clone_size: many; j_call: TRBJ2-7; cdr3_aa: CASGPLAINEQYF; cdr3_nt: TGTGCCAGCGGTCCACTAGCGATCAACGAGCAGTACTTC
v_call: TRBV20-1; d_call: .; clone_size: many; j_call: TRBJ1-2; cdr3_aa: CSATQGYNSYGYTF; cdr3_nt: TGCAGTGCCACACAGGGATACAATAGCTATGGCTACACCTTC
v_call: TRBV20-1; d_call: TRBD1; clone_size: .; j_call: TRBJ1-2; cdr3_aa: CSAIDRGFGYTF; cdr3_nt: TGCAGTGCCATCGACAGGGGATTTGGCTACACCTTC
v_call: TRBV12-3/TRBV12-4; d_call: .; clone_size: .; j_call: TRBJ2-3; cdr3_aa: CASSHTGASTDTQYF; cdr3_nt: TGTGCCAGCAGCCATACGGGGGCCTCCACAGATACGCAGTATTTT
v_call: TRBV7-8; d_call: .; clone_size: once; j_call: TRBJ2-5; cdr3_aa: CASSLAMAAQYF; cdr3_nt: TGTGCCAGCAGCTTAGCGATGGCTGCCCAGTACTTC
v_call: TRBV30; d_call: .; clone_size: few; j_call: TRBJ2-3; cdr3_aa: CAWSPQLASTDTQYF; cdr3_nt: TGTGCCTGGAGTCCTCAGCTAGCTAGCACAGATACGCAGTATTTT
v_call: TRBV28; d_call: TRBD1; clone_size: few; j_call: TRBJ2-6; cdr3_aa: CASSLLSGGAGANVLTF; cdr3_nt: TGTGCCAGCAGTTTATTGTCAGGGGGCGCTGGGGCCAACGTCCTGACTTTC
v_call: TRBV5-1; d_call: .; clone_size: few; j_call: TRBJ2-6; cdr3_aa: CASSPPRDELFWANVLTF; cdr3_nt: TGCGCCAGCAGCCCCCCCCGGGACGAGCTGTTCTGGGCCAACGTCCTGACTTTC
v_call: TRBV6-5; d_call: TRBD1; clone_size: many; j_call: TRBJ1-6; cdr3_aa: CASSYSDRENSPLHF; cdr3_nt: TGTGCCAGCAGCTACTCGGACAGGGAAAATTCACCCCTCCACTTT
v_call: TRBV5-5; d_call: TRBD2; clone_size: .; j_call: TRBJ2-4; cdr3_aa: CASSLQASGGAAGIQYF; cdr3_nt: TGTGCCAGCAGCTTGCAGGCTAGCGGGGGGGCCGCGGGCATTCAGTACTTC
v_call: TRBV9; d_call: TRBD1; clone_size: few; j_call: TRBJ2-7; cdr3_aa: CASSVQGAAYEQYF; cdr3_nt: TGTGCCAGCAGCGTACAGGGGGCCGCCTACGAGCAGTACTTC
v_call: TRBV25-1; d_call: .; clone_size: few; j_call: TRBJ2-7; cdr3_aa: CASSRLDGGRYEQYF; cdr3_nt: TGTGCCAGCAGTCGATTGGACGGGGGGCGCTACGAGCAGTACTTC
v_call: TRBV10-3; d_call: TRBD1; clone_size: few; j_call: TRBJ1-1; cdr3_aa: CAISESTGETEAFF; cdr3_nt: TGTGCCATCAGTGAGTCGACAGGGGAAACTGAAGCTTTCTTT